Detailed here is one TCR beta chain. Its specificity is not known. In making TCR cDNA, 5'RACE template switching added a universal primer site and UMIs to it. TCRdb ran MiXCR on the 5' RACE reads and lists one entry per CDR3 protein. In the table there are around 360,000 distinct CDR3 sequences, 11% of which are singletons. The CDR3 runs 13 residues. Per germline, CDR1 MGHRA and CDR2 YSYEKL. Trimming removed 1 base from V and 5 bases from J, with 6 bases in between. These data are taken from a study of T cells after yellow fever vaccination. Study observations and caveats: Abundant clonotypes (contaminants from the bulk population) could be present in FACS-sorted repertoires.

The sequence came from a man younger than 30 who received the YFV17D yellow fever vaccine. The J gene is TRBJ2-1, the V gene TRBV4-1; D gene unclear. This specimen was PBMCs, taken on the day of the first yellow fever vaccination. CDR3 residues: CASSQAWNNEQFF. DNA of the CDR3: TGCGCCAGCAGCCAAGCTTGGAACAATGAGCAGTTCTTC.